This TCR beta chain appears in the sequencing data of a study of T cells in Graves' hyperthyroidism and ophthalmopathy. Overall study: Peripheral blood was secured at the point of initial diagnosis, before any treatment.

RNA transcripts were the template for amplifying TCR beta CDR3 regions. The TCR CDR3 was amplified in a first-round RT-PCR using the HTBI primer set. A single record per CDR3 protein comes from TCRdb applying MiXCR to the multiplex PCR reads. The top ten clones hold 9.5% to 12% of a sample with more than 300,000 distinct CDR3 sequences, roughly 14% of them seen once. A word on this clonotype: A read error may be the cause here, since a much bigger clone is one base away.

The germline gives CDR1 KGHSH, CDR2 LQKENI. The CDR3 length is 14 residues. Graves' hyperthyroidism was deemed stable given no ophthalmopathy progression within 18 months. Exclusion criteria comprised uncontrolled infection, other autoimmune disease, pregnancy or lactation. The chain carries TRBV18 and TRBJ2-7; 8 bases fit TRBD1. This clonotype was sampled from a woman aged 55 to 70 with Graves' hyperthyroidism. What was sequenced was blood. The CDR3 bases are TGTGTCAGCTCAGCCGGACAGGGTCCCTACGAGCAGTACTTC. Protein sequence: CVSSAGQGPYEQYF.